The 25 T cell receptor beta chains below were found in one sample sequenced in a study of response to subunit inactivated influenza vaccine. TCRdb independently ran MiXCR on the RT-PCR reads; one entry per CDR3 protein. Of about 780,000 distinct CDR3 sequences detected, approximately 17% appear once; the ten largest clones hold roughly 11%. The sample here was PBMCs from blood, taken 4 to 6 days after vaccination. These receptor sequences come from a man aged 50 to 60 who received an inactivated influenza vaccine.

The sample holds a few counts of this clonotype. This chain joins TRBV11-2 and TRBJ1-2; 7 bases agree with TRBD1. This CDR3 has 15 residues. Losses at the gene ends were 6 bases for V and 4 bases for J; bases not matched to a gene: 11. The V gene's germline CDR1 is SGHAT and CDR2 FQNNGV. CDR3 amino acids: CASRPGGGAGYGYTF. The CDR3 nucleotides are TGTGCCAGCAGACCTGGAGGGGGCGCGGGCTATGGCTACACCTTC.

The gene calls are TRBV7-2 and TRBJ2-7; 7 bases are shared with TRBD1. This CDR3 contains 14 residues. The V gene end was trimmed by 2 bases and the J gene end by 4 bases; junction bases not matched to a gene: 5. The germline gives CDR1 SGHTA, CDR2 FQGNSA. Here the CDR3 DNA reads TGTGCCAGCAGCTTACAACAGGGGCCGTACGAGCAGTACTTC. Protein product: CASSLQQGPYEQYF.

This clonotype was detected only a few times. CDR3 sequence reads: CASSPNVAYEQYF. DNA for the CDR3: TGTGCCAGCAGCCCTAACGTAGCCTACGAGCAGTACTTC. The gene calls are TRBV3-1 and TRBJ2-7; D gene uncertain. Deletions cut 4 bases from V and 2 bases from J, with 9 bases between. Germline CDR1 and CDR2: LGHDT and YNNKEL (reference sequence). The CDR3 contains 13 residues.

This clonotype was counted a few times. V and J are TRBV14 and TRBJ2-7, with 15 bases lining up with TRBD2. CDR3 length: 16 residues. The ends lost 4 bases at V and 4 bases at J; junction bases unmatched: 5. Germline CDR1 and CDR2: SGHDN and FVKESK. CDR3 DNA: TGTGCCAGCAGCCTCGGACTAGCGGGGGGGCAGTACGAGCAGTACTTC. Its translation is CASSLGLAGGQYEQYF.

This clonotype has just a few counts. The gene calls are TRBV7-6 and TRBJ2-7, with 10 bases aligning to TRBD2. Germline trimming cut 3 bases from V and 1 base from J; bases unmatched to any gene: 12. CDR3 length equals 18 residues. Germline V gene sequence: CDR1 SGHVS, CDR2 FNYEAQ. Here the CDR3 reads CASSLTRSSGSRSYEQYF. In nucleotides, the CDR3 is TGTGCCAGCAGCTTGACGAGGTCTAGCGGGAGCCGGTCCTACGAGCAGTACTTC.

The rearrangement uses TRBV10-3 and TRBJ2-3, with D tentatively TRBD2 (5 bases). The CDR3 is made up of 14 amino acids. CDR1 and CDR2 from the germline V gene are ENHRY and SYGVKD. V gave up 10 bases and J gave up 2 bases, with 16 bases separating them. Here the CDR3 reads CASSWSGITDTQYF. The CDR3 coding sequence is TGTGCCAGCAGCTGGAGCGGAATCACAGATACGCAGTATTTT.

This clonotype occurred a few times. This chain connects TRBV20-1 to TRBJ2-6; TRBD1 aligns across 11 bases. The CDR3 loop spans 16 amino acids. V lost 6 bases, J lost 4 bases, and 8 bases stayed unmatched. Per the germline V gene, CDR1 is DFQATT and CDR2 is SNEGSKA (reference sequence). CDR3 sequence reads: CSAKGQGAAGANVLTF. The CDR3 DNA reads TGCAGTGCCAAAGGACAGGGGGCAGCGGGGGCCAACGTCCTGACTTTC.

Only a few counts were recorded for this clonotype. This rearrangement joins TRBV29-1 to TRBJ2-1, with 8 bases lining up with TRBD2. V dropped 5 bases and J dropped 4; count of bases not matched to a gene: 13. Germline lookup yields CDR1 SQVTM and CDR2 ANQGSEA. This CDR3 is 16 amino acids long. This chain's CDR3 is CSVPSGLATMYNEQFF. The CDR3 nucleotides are TGCAGCGTTCCCTCAGGACTAGCCACTATGTACAATGAGCAGTTCTTC.

CDR3 loop: CASTYSAGHGNEKLFF. Written as DNA, the CDR3 is TGCGCCAGCACCTACTCGGCCGGTCACGGTAATGAAAAACTGTTTTTT. This rearrangement joins TRBV5-1 to TRBJ1-4, with unresolved D. Germline lookup yields CDR1 SGHRS and CDR2 YFSETQ. Trimming took 6 bases from V and 4 from J, leaving 19 bases between them. The CDR3 totals 16 residues.

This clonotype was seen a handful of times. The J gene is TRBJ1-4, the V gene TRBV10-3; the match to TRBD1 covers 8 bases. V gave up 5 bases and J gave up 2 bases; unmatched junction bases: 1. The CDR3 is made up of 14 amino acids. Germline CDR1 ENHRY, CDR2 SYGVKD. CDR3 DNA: TGTGCCATCAGTCGGACAGGGACTAATGAAAAACTGTTTTTT. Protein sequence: CAISRTGTNEKLFF.

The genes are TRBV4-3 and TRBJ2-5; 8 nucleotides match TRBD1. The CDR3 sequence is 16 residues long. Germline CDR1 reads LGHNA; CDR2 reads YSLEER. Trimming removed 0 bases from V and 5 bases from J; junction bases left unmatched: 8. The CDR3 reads CASSQEAGGGLETQYF. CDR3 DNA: TGCGCCAGCAGCCAAGAAGCAGGGGGCGGTTTGGAGACCCAGTACTTC.

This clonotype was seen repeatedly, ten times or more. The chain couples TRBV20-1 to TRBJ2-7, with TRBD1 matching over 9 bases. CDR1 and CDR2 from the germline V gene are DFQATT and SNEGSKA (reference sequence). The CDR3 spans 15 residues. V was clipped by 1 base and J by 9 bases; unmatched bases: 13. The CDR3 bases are TGCAGTGCTAGAGGCCCGGGACAGGGCGGCCTTAGGCAGTACTTC. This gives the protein CSARGPGQGGLRQYF.

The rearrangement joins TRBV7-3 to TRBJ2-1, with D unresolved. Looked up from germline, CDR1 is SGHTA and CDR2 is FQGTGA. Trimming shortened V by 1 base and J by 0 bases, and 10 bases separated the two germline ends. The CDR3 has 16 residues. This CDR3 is CASSLNPDLSYNEQFF. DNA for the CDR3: TGTGCCAGCAGCTTAAATCCGGACCTCTCCTACAATGAGCAGTTCTTC.

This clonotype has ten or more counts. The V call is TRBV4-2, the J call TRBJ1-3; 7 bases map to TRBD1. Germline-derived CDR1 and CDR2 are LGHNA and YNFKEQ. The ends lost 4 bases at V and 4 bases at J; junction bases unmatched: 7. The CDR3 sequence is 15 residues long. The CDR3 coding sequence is TGTGCCAGCAGCCCCGGGACAGCCACAGGAAACACCATATATTTT. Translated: CASSPGTATGNTIYF.

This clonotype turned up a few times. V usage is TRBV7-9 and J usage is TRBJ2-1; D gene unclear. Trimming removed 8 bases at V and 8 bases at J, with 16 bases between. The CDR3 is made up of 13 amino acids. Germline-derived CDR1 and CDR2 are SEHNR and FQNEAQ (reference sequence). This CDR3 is CASPPMAPHEQFF. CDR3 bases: TGTGCCAGCCCTCCGATGGCCCCCCATGAGCAGTTCTTC.

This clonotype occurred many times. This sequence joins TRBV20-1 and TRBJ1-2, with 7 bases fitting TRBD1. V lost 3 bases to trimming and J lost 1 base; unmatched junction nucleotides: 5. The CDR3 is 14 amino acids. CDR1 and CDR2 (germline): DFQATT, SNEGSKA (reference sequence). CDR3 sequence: CSARRGTDNYGYTF. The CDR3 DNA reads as TGCAGTGCTAGGCGAGGGACAGATAACTATGGCTACACCTTC.

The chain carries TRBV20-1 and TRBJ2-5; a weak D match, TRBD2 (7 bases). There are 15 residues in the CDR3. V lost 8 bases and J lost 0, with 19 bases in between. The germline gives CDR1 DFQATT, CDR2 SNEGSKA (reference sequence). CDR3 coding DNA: TGCAGTCCTAAAAGAGGGGGAGGGGACCAAGAGACCCAGTACTTC. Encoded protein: CSPKRGGGDQETQYF.

CDR3 coding DNA: TGCAGTGCTGTGTCCTACGGGCAGGGCTACACCTTC. It specifies CSAVSYGQGYTF. This chain uses TRBV20-1 with TRBJ1-2, with unresolved D. CDR3 length: 12 residues. Germline CDR1 and CDR2: DFQATT and SNEGSKA (reference sequence). V lost 5 bases and J 8 bases, leaving 15 bases between the germline ends.

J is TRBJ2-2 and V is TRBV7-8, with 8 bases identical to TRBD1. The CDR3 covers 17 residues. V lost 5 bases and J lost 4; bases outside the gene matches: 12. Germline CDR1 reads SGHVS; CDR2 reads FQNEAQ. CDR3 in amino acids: CASSGQDRVRATGELFF. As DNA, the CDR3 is TGTGCCAGCAGCGGCCAGGACAGGGTTCGGGCCACCGGGGAGCTGTTTTTT.

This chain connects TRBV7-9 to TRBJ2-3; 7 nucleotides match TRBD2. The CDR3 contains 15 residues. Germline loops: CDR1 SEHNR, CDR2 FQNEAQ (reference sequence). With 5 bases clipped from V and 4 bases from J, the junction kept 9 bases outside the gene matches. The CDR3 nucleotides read TGTGCCAGCAGCCGAGGGAATGGGGGGGCAGATACGCAGTATTTT. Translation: CASSRGNGGADTQYF.

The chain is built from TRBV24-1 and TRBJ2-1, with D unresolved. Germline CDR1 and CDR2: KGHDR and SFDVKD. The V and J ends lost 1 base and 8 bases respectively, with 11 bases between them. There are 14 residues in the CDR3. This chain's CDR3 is CATSDFIGFYEQFF. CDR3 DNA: TGTGCCACCAGTGATTTTATCGGGTTTTATGAGCAGTTCTTC.

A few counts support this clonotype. The CDR3 nucleotides read TGTGCCAGCAGTTATAGACTAGCTGAGCAGTTCTTC. It encodes CASSYRLAEQFF. The chain joins TRBV12-3 or TRBV12-4 to TRBJ2-1; TRBD2 aligns across 7 bases. The CDR3 sequence is 12 residues long. Unmatched junction bases numbered 3, after V lost 4 bases and J lost 9 bases.

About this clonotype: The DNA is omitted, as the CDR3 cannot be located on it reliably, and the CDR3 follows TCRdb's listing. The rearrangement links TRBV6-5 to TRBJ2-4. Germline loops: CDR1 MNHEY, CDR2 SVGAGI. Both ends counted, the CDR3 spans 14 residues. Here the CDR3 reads CASILGQSKNIQYF.

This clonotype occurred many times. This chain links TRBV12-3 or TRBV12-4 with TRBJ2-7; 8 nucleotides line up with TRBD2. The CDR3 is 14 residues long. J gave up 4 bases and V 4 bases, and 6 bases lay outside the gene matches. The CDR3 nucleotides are TGTGCCAGCAGTTCCCGGGAGGGGCGATACGAGCAGTACTTC. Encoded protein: CASSSREGRYEQYF.

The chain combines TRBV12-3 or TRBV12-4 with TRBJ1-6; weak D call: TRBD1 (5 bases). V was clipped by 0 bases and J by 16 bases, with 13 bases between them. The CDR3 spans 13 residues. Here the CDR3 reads CASSLARGDPLHF. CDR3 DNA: TGTGCCAGCAGTTTAGCGAGGGGAGACCCACTCCACTTT.